This T cell receptor beta chain originates from a study of T cells in Graves' hyperthyroidism and ophthalmopathy (dated 2019 in TCRdb). Describing the broader study: Peripheral blood was sampled at the time of initial diagnosis, prior to any treatment. Whether ophthalmopathy could be predicted prospectively was tested in an independent validation cohort made up of under 20 hyperthyroidism patients plus 17 patients who later progressed to ophthalmopathy. Following sampling, methimazole starting at 30 mg daily was given to hyperthyroidism patients, and high-dose intravenous methylprednisolone was given to ophthalmopathy patients. The study also compared thyroid tissue and blood T-cell repertoires from 6 or 7 Graves' hyperthyroidism patients. TCR V-J signatures able to tell the groups apart were searched for in a discovery cohort of 95 or so patients, of whom 43 had Graves' ophthalmopathy and roughly 57 had stable Graves' hyperthyroidism. The 100 or so discovery patients were divided at random into training and test sets in a 7:3 ratio. According to the paper, TCR Vbeta CDR3 sequencing was carried out on more than 120 peripheral blood samples, which came from fewer than 50 ophthalmopathy, under 85 hyperthyroidism and roughly 17 progressor patients. Overall results and qualifications from the work: A model built on a 13 V-J signature distinguished ophthalmopathy from stable hyperthyroidism, reaching 85% to 90% sensitivity and under 84% specificity in cross-validation and 80%/75% in testing. In validation, the model predicted progression to ophthalmopathy a median of 6.5 months before onset, with around 70% sensitivity and about 75% specificity. Blood samples also contained most of the expanded thyroid clonotypes (frequency above 0.001), which suggests that blood repertoires may reflect thyroid immune responses. No statistical method was used to set the sample size in advance, and investigators knew the group allocation.

Amplification of TCR beta CDR3 regions was carried out from RNA transcripts. The first round of RT-PCR for the TCR CDR3 was performed with the HTBI primer set and the Qiagen OneStep RT-PCR kit. The libraries were constructed in a second round of multiplex PCR and then size-selected and purified. Sequencing of the libraries was done on an Illumina HiSeq2000 using paired-end 100 bp reads. As for how the authors treated the data: Raw data were processed with SOAPnuke, discarding reads with adapters, uncalled bases, mean Phred below 15, or no exact constant-primer or identifier match. COPE v1.2.5 was used to merge the high-quality paired reads, and each unique nucleotide sequence was defined as a clonotype. MiTCR v1.1 was used to align the clonotypes against IMGT TRBV, TRBD and TRBJ reference segments. Analysis was restricted to V-J combinations with a frequency above 0.0001, which covered about 99% of repertoires. A TCS score was defined as the ratio between F50 (clonal expansion) and ExV (chaos), using BLOSUM62-based TCRdist between CDR3 peptides within each V-J. Welch's t-statistics and random forest reduced fewer than 550 V-J features to roughly 13, which were used in a naive Bayes classifier (R e1071). The Morisita-Horn index was used to measure how similar the thyroid and blood repertoires were. TCRdb took the public reads, trimmed them with fastp at Q25, ran MiXCR for clone calling and kept in-frame beta chains. Rows with a matching CDR3 protein are joined into one entry that keeps the most common DNA and genes. TCRdb's processing, not the study's, gives the V and J calls here. The sample table holds about 680,000 distinct CDR3 sequences, of which 35% were seen once. Roughly 31% of the sample belongs to the ten largest clones.

Its CDR3 holds 17 amino acids, cysteine through phenylalanine. The read is trimmed to its CDR3 DNA, 51 bases read in frame from base 1. Trimming takes 5 bases from V and 4 bases from J, and the germline ends sit 23 bases apart. The germline V gene encodes CDR1 LNHDA and CDR2 SQIVND (reference sequence). Graves' hyperthyroidism was defined as stable when no progression to ophthalmopathy occurred over 18 months of follow-up. Hyperthyroidism patients were newly diagnosed, with disease duration under 2 months, and aged 18 to 65 years. The study excluded patients with uncontrolled infections, other autoimmune diseases, pregnancy or lactation. Clinical symptoms, serum thyroxine and TRAb, thyroid ultrasound, and orbital computed tomography formed the basis for the diagnoses. PBMCs were isolated from about 9.2 ml of fresh peripheral blood by Ficoll-Paque density gradient centrifugation. Total RNA was extracted with Trizol reagent, and quality was checked on an Agilent 2100 Bioanalyzer.

This clonotype occurred a few times. The antigen this receptor binds is unknown. Per-nucleotide qualities are absent, and no much larger clonotype sits a single base away. The chain joins TRBV19 to TRBJ1-1; the D gene is perhaps TRBD1, on 5 matching bases. The clonotype comes from a woman between 35 and 50 years old with Graves' hyperthyroidism. The sample consisted of blood. The bases read TGTGCCAGTAGTCCGGGACTACACTCCCCTGGGGGCACTGAAGCTTTCTTT. Its translation reads: CASSPGLHSPGGTEAFF.